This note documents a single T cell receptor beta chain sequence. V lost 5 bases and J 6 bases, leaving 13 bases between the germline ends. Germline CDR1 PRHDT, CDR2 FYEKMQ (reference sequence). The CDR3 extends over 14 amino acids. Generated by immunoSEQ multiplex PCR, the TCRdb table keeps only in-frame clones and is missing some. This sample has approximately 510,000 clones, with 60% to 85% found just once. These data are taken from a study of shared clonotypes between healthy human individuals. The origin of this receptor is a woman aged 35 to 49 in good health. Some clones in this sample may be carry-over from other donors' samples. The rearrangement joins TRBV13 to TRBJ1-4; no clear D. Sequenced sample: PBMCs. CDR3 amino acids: CASSQRRRDEKLFF. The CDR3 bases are TGTGCCAGCAGCCAAAGAAGACGAGATGAAAAACTGTTTTTT.